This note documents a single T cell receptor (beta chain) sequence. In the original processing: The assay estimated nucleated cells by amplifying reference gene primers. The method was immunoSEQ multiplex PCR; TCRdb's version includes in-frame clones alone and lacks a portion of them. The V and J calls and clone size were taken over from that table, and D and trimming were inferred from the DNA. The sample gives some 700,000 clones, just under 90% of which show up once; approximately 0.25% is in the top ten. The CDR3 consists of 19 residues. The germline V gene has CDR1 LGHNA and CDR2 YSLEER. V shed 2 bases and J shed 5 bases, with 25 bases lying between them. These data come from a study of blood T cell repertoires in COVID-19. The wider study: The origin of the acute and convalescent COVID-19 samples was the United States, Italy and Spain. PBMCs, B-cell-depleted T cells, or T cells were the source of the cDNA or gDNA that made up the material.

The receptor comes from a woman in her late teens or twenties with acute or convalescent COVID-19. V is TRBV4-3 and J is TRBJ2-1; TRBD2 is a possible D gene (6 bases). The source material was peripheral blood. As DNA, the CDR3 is TGCGCCAGCAGCCAACAAATTATCCCGGGACTTTACACGGACAATGAGCAGTTCTTC. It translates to CASSQQIIPGLYTDNEQFF.